One and the same sample provided the 30 T cell receptor beta chains below, sequenced in a study of T-cell reconstitution after alpha-beta-depleted transplantation in children. Preparing the TCRbeta library involved the use of unique molecular identifiers. One entry per CDR3 protein results from TCRdb running MiXCR on the PCR reads. The top ten clones hold just under 45% of a sample with more than 200,000 distinct CDR3 sequences, around a sixth of them seen once. The sample here was PBMCs, mostly from graft donor cells, taken 360 days after TCRalphabeta/CD19-depleted stem cell transplant. The source is a male patient aged 2-15 years who had a stem cell transplant for acute lymphoblastic leukemia, so the T cells may come from the graft donor.

The gene calls are TRBV11-2 and TRBJ1-2; no clear D gene. Germline V gene lookup returns CDR1 SGHAT and CDR2 FQNNGV. CDR3 length: 17 amino acids. Trimming left V 0 bases short and J 5 bases short, with 19 bases between. CDR3 bases: TGTGCCAGCAGCTTAGATCTCCTGTTCCGGGCCTCATATGGCTACACCTTC. Translated, it gives CASSLDLLFRASYGYTF. Together with reference TRBV11-2 and TRBJ1-2, the CDR3 gives the full variable domain: EAGVAQSPRYKIIEKRQSVAFWCNPISGHATLYWYQQILGQGPKLLIQFQNNGVVDDSQLPKDRFSAERLKGVDSTLKIQPAKLEDSAVYLCASSLDLLFRASYGYTFGSGTRLTVV.

CDR3 nucleotides: TGCGCCAGCAGCTTGCTCCTAGGAGGATACGAGCAGTACTTC. Its protein is CASSLLLGGYEQYF. This chain connects TRBV5-1 to TRBJ2-7, with D perhaps TRBD2 (5 bases). Per germline, CDR1 SGHRS and CDR2 YFSETQ. The CDR3 runs to 14 residues. The V end lost 1 base, the J end lost 4 bases, and 12 bases lay between the germline ends.

This clonotype has more than one count but fewer than ten. The V gene is TRBV7-2, the J gene TRBJ2-7; a possible D gene is TRBD1 (5 bases). Germline V lookup: CDR1 SGHTA, CDR2 FQGNSA. The CDR3 runs to 14 residues. The germline V and J ends were trimmed by 4 bases and 6 bases, with 16 bases remaining between them. This CDR3 is CASSWSRAGSEQYF. In DNA form, the CDR3 reads TGTGCCAGCAGCTGGTCCCGGGCAGGGTCCGAGCAGTACTTC.

At least ten counts were recorded for this clonotype. This chain links TRBV29-1 with TRBJ2-1; 8 bases agree with TRBD2. The trim removed 7 bases at V and 6 bases at J, leaving 11 bases unmatched. The CDR3 spans 14 residues. Germline CDR1 reads SQVTM; CDR2 reads ANQGSEA. CDR3 loop: CSGVLRGAVNEQFF. The CDR3 DNA follows: TGCAGCGGGGTCTTGCGGGGGGCCGTCAATGAGCAGTTCTTC.

The rearrangement links TRBV5-1 to TRBJ2-3, with unresolved D. V lost 0 bases, J lost 2 bases, and 10 bases lay in between. CDR1 and CDR2 from the germline V gene are SGHRS and YFSETQ. The CDR3 spans 15 residues. Here the CDR3 reads CASSLVPTPTDTQYF. The CDR3 region has the DNA TGCGCCAGCAGCTTGGTTCCGACGCCCACAGATACGCAGTATTTT.

The genes are TRBV20-1 and TRBJ2-1; D unresolved. In germline, CDR1 is DFQATT, CDR2 SNEGSKA (reference sequence). CDR3 length: 17 amino acids. V was cut by 3 bases and J by 7 bases, with 25 bases left in between. This CDR3 is CSARDSQSARVQNEQFF. CDR3 sequence (DNA): TGCAGTGCTAGGGATTCCCAGAGCGCACGGGTACAAAATGAGCAGTTCTTC.

The rearrangement uses TRBV11-2 and TRBJ2-7, with D possibly being TRBD1 (6 bases). The V and J ends lost 5 bases and 6 bases respectively, with 20 bases between them. The CDR3 is 15 amino acids. Germline assignment: CDR1 SGHAT and CDR2 FQNNGV. The CDR3 coding sequence is TGTGCCAGCAGCCGATTTGGGGACACAGCCTTCGAGCAGTACTTC. It yields the protein CASSRFGDTAFEQYF.

This clonotype has ten or more counts. The gene calls are TRBV5-1 and TRBJ2-1, with D hard to call. Trimming stripped 0 bases from V and 8 bases from J, with 6 bases between. Germline CDR1 and CDR2: SGHRS and YFSETQ. This CDR3 is built from 12 residues. The CDR3 here is CASSLVVHEQFF. DNA of the CDR3: TGCGCCAGCAGCTTGGTCGTCCATGAGCAGTTCTTC.

This clonotype has more than one count but fewer than ten. The DNA for the CDR3 is TGTGCCTGGAGTGTCTCAGATACGCAGTATTTT. It specifies CAWSVSDTQYF. The J gene is TRBJ2-3, the V gene TRBV30; D unresolved. This CDR3 has 11 amino acids. Trimming shortened V by 0 bases and J by 4 bases, and 2 bases separated the two germline ends. CDR1 and CDR2 from the germline V gene are GTSNPN and SVGIG (reference sequence).

This chain connects TRBV27 to TRBJ1-2, with 7 bases that match TRBD1. V gave up 2 bases and J gave up 3 bases; unmatched junction bases: 6. Germline assignment: CDR1 MNHEY and CDR2 SMNVEV (reference sequence). The CDR3 has 15 residues. CDR3 in DNA: TGTGCCAGCAGTTTACGGGGACAGAGGGACTATGGCTACACCTTC. Translating gives CASSLRGQRDYGYTF.

This clonotype appeared a few times. V is TRBV7-2 and J is TRBJ2-1; weak D call: TRBD2 (6 bases). Deletions cut 4 bases from V and 6 bases from J, with 10 bases between. The length of the CDR3 is 13 residues. CDR1 is SGHTA and CDR2 is FQGNSA in the germline V gene. The CDR3 DNA sequence: TGTGCCAGCAGCTACCCGGGACTCAATGAGCAGTTCTTC. Translating gives CASSYPGLNEQFF.

The CDR3 region is CASSLASQGGGYTF. Here the CDR3 DNA reads TGTGCCAGCAGTTTAGCGTCACAGGGCGGGGGCTACACCTTC. This rearrangement joins TRBV12-3 or TRBV12-4 to TRBJ1-2, with D maybe TRBD1 (6 bases). The CDR3 is 14 amino acids. Trimming pared 0 bases from V and 8 bases from J, leaving 13 bases between.

This clonotype was observed a few times. The chain has TRBV12-5 and TRBJ1-1; no clear D gene. Germline lookup yields CDR1 LGHNT and CDR2 FRNRAP. The CDR3 has 17 amino acids. Trimming shortened V by 0 bases and J by 3 bases, and 17 bases separated the two germline ends. The CDR3 here is CASGLVLHTEWDTEAFF. The CDR3 coding sequence is TGTGCTAGTGGTTTGGTACTACACACCGAATGGGACACTGAAGCTTTCTTT.

This clonotype came up a few times. The chain links TRBV5-1 to TRBJ2-2, with 9 bases matching TRBD1. CDR1 is SGHRS, CDR2 YFSETQ, per germline. V was clipped by 7 bases and J by 5 bases; unmatched bases: 6. The CDR3 consists of 14 residues. The CDR3: CASHRDRGTGELFF. CDR3 nucleotide sequence: TGCGCCAGCCACCGAGACAGGGGGACCGGGGAGCTGTTTTTT.

This clonotype turned up a few times. J is TRBJ2-2 and V is TRBV20-1; either TRBD1 or TRBD2 may fit D (6 bases each). The V and J ends lost 6 bases and 3 bases respectively, with 14 bases between them. The CDR3 has 14 amino acids. The germline gives CDR1 DFQATT, CDR2 SNEGSKA (reference sequence). The CDR3, as DNA: TGCAGTGCACCCGTGGGGGGCGACACCGGGGAGCTGTTTTTT. Translation gives CSAPVGGDTGELFF.

This clonotype has only one observation. This chain links TRBV7-8 with TRBJ2-6; 7 bases line up with TRBD1. Losses at the gene ends were 3 bases for V and 2 bases for J; bases not matched to a gene: 10. This CDR3 is built from 18 residues. Germline CDR1 and CDR2: SGHVS and FQNEAQ. CDR3 DNA: TGTGCCAGCAGCTTCGACAGGGTTCAGCTGGCTGGGGCCAACGTCCTGACTTTC. It codes for CASSFDRVQLAGANVLTF.

The gene calls are TRBV5-1 and TRBJ2-1, with 14 nucleotides matching TRBD2. The CDR3 sequence is 15 residues long. Germline V CDR1 and CDR2: SGHRS, YFSETQ. Trimming at V came to 3 bases and at J to 8 bases, leaving 4 bases not matched to a gene. CDR3 bases: TGCGCCAGCAGCTCCGGGACTAGCGGGAGTGATGAGCAGTTCTTC. Protein product: CASSSGTSGSDEQFF.

V is TRBV5-1 and J is TRBJ2-7; 7 bases align to TRBD2. CDR1 and CDR2 (germline): SGHRS, YFSETQ. The trim removed 4 bases at V and 5 bases at J, leaving 12 bases unmatched. This CDR3 has 15 amino acids. In DNA form, the CDR3 reads TGCGCCAGCAGCCGGGAGCGGGGATATCACGACGAGCAGTACTTC. Residues: CASSRERGYHDEQYF.

The V gene is TRBV11-2, the J gene TRBJ2-7; D unresolved. In germline, CDR1 is SGHAT, CDR2 FQNNGV. Trimming took 5 bases from V and 12 from J, leaving 20 bases between them. CDR3 length: 13 amino acids. Here the CDR3 DNA reads TGTGCCAGCAGCCAAATCCGGGTCCTGACCCCGTACTTC. Amino acid sequence: CASSQIRVLTPYF.

This clonotype was counted many times. V usage is TRBV29-1 and J usage is TRBJ2-2, with D tentatively TRBD1 or TRBD2 (6 bases each). The CDR3 contains 19 residues. Germline V CDR1 and CDR2: SQVTM, ANQGSEA. Trimming left V 5 bases short and J 5 bases short, with 30 bases between. In DNA, the CDR3 is TGCAGCGTTAAAGCAGGTCCGGGGGCAGGTCTTGGTCGGACCGGGGAGCTGTTTTTT. Encoded protein: CSVKAGPGAGLGRTGELFF.

The chain combines TRBV6-5 with TRBJ2-2; D is undetermined. V was clipped by 2 bases and J by 9 bases, with 4 bases between them. The CDR3 totals 11 residues. In germline, CDR1 is MNHEY, CDR2 SVGAGI. The CDR3 is CASSYARELFF. The CDR3 DNA follows: TGTGCCAGCAGTTACGCCAGGGAGCTGTTTTTT.

This clonotype was picked up a small number of times. V gene TRBV4-3 combines with J gene TRBJ2-3, with 7 bases identical to TRBD2. This CDR3 has 17 residues. Per the germline V gene, CDR1 is LGHNA and CDR2 is YSLEER. The V segment lost 1 base and the J segment 4 bases; nucleotides outside the gene matches: 11. In DNA, the CDR3 is TGCGCCAGCAGCCAAGGGGGCCCGACTAGCTGGGCAGATACGCAGTATTTT. Translating gives CASSQGGPTSWADTQYF.

This clonotype has at least ten counts. The chain couples TRBV6-5 to TRBJ2-1; 9 bases align to TRBD2. CDR1 and CDR2 (germline): MNHEY, SVGAGI. The CDR3 consists of 16 residues. The V segment lost 2 bases and the J segment 7 bases; nucleotides outside the gene matches: 9. The CDR3 sequence is CASSYGRASGENEQFF. The CDR3 DNA reads as TGTGCCAGCAGTTACGGGCGGGCTAGCGGGGAAAATGAGCAGTTCTTC.

The chain uses TRBV29-1 and TRBJ1-1; D ambiguous. This CDR3 has 13 residues. Germline-derived CDR1 and CDR2 are SQVTM and ANQGSEA. The V and J ends lost 7 bases and 1 base respectively, with 13 bases between them. The CDR3 DNA sequence: TGCAGCGCGGAGGCCGCTACGAACACTGAAGCTTTCTTT. As protein: CSAEAATNTEAFF. Based on the CDR3 plus reference TRBV29-1 and TRBJ1-1, the full variable domain is SAVISQKPSRDICQRGTSLTIQCQVDSQVTMMFWYRQQPGQSLTLIATANQGSEATYESGFVIDKFPISRPNLTFSTLTVSNMSPEDSSIYLCSAEAATNTEAFFGQGTRLTVV.

The chain combines TRBV9 with TRBJ2-2; D is unresolved. The CDR3 length is 13 residues. Per germline, CDR1 SGDLS and CDR2 YYNGEE. Trimming left V 0 bases short and J 8 bases short, with 8 bases between. The CDR3 region has the DNA TGTGCCAGCAGCGTAGACCTACCGGGGGAGCTGTTTTTT. Its protein is CASSVDLPGELFF. Using reference TRBV9 and TRBJ2-2 for the parts outside the CDR3, the full variable domain is DSGVTQTPKHLITATGQRVTLRCSPRSGDLSVYWYQQSLDQGLQFLIQYYNGEERAKGNILERFSAQQFPDLHSELNLSSLELGDSALYFCASSVDLPGELFFGEGSRLTVL.

The chain employs TRBV4-3 and TRBJ2-1, with 11 nucleotides matching TRBD2. This CDR3 is 17 amino acids long. Germline lookup yields CDR1 LGHNA and CDR2 YSLEER. With V trimmed by 0 bases and J by 6 bases, 7 bases remained unmatched. The CDR3 DNA reads TGCGCCAGCAGCCAAGAGTTTAAGCTAGCGGGGGGCAATGAGCAGTTCTTC. Protein sequence: CASSQEFKLAGGNEQFF.

This clonotype was detected only a few times. The V call is TRBV12-3 or TRBV12-4, the J call TRBJ2-7, with no clear D. The length of the CDR3 is 13 residues. V was pared by 7 bases and J by 2 bases, with 12 bases between. CDR3 coding DNA: TGTGCCAGCAATGCGGACGGAACCTACGAGCAGTACTTC. It codes for CASNADGTYEQYF.

The V and J genes are TRBV29-1 and TRBJ2-3; a weak D match, TRBD2 (7 bases). Trimming cost V 4 bases and J 8 bases, with 22 bases left between them. Germline CDR1 is SQVTM and CDR2 is ANQGSEA. There are 15 residues in the CDR3. The DNA for the CDR3 is TGCAGCGTTGCCGGGACTACCGAGGGGGAATTTACGCAGTATTTT. Its protein is CSVAGTTEGEFTQYF.

A few counts support this clonotype. V gene TRBV20-1 combines with J gene TRBJ2-1; D possibly corresponds to TRBD2 (7 bases). Germline loops: CDR1 DFQATT, CDR2 SNEGSKA (reference sequence). The CDR3 loop spans 18 amino acids. V lost 0 bases to trimming and J lost 10 bases, with 28 bases between them. CDR3 in amino acids: CSARDYTGGAGTQWEQFF. The CDR3 region has the DNA TGCAGTGCTAGAGATTATACGGGGGGCGCGGGTACGCAATGGGAGCAGTTCTTC.

This clonotype was picked up a small number of times. This chain links TRBV25-1 with TRBJ2-7; TRBD2 might be the D (5 bases). CDR3 length equals 14 residues. Trimming stripped 5 bases from V and 0 bases from J, with 11 bases between. CDR1 and CDR2 (germline): MGHDK, SYGVNS. The CDR3 bases are TGTGCCAGCAGTTTCGGAGAGGGCTCCTACGAGCAGTACTTC. Encoded protein: CASSFGEGSYEQYF.